The sequence of this T cell receptor (beta chain) was determined in a study of PD-L1 blockade in urothelial cancer (dated by TCRdb to the late 2010s). About the investigation overall: Therapy was started in the mid-2010s for all patients, and atezolizumab 1,200 mg was administered intravenously every 3 weeks. Twenty-five of 29 patients were males with bladder-origin urothelial cancer, and about 60% of the roughly 30 reported a prior smoking history. Patients had an ECOG performance status of 0 or 1 and had received between 0 and 3 prior chemotherapy regimens. Blood samples were analyzed at two time points: 3 weeks after treatment start (second dose) and 6 weeks after treatment start. A median of about 150,000 T cells and approximately 86,000 unique TCRs was obtained from blood samples, and a median clonality of roughly 0.08 was observed. An exploratory multi-omic analysis was conducted of the somatic, immune and clinical correlates of response to PD-L1 blockade with atezolizumab in urothelial cancer. Pretreatment tumor samples, along with matched peripheral blood collected serially before and after atezolizumab treatment, underwent TCR sequencing. Durable clinical benefit was defined as a progression-free survival longer than 6 months, and TCR features were additionally tested against progression-free survival and overall survival. In the same patients who had TCR sequencing, pretreatment tumors also underwent whole exome sequencing and RNA sequencing. Under 10 patients reached durable clinical benefit, while around 19 patients did not. Approximately 30 patients had pretreatment blood TCR-seq, about 25 had at least one posttreatment blood collection, and about 25 had tumor TCR-seq. On the study overall, not on this receptor specifically: Greater expansion of tumor-associated TCR clones in peripheral blood 3 weeks after the start of treatment was observed in patients with durable benefit (n of about 21, p = 0.022). A pretreatment peripheral blood TCR clonality below the median was linked to improved progression-free and overall survival. Because the sample size was small (n of about 30) and many of the analyses were exploratory, the results are meant to be hypothesis-generating.

The sample's time point label is to be understood as: pretreatment peripheral blood. A total of 25 to 35 patients with locally advanced or metastatic urothelial carcinoma, treated at Memorial Sloan Kettering on a trial protocol, made up the cohort. Peripheral blood mononuclear cells were collected pretreatment and during treatment, at between 1 and 8 total time points per patient. The Qiagen DNeasy Blood extraction kit was used to purify genomic DNA from total PBMCs and tumor samples. PBMCs were collected pretreatment and during treatment, and were isolated and stored as previously described. The CDR3 spans 15 residues, from the cysteine through the phenylalanine. The only DNA kept is the CDR3, 45 bases in frame from the first base. The germline V and J ends show losses of 0 bases and 5 bases respectively, and no gene match explains 1 base of the junction. Per the germline V gene, MNHEY is the CDR1 and SVGAGI is the CDR2.

This clone was found a few times. The antigen it binds to is not known. There are no base qualities to consult, and no much larger clone falls within one base. To estimate absolute template abundance from read counts, synthetic TCR analog templates were spiked into each PCR. The immunoSEQ assay was used to amplify TCRbeta CDR3 regions from genomic DNA with bias-controlled V and J gene primers. Sequencing of rearranged TCRbeta segments was done at approximately 20X coverage. Turning to the authors' computational methods: Clustering was used to correct sequencing errors, and CDR3s were annotated against IMGT so that V, D and J genes could be assigned. Only productive TCRbeta rearrangements were used in downstream analyses, excluding out-of-frame or stop-codon sequences. Clonality was calculated as one minus the Shannon entropy normalized by the log of the number of unique productive sequences. Fisher's exact test with Benjamini-Hochberg correction, at a threshold of adjusted p below 0.01, was used to find clones that differed between time points or between blood and tumor. The table comes from immuneACCESS by way of TCRdb, which keeps in-frame sequences with V and J called. Part of the clones is missing from these tables; in studies checked, under half for an unresolved V gene and the rest for unknown reasons. Clonal size and the V and J genes are those of that table, whereas D and trimming came from the DNA. The sample records roughly 63,000 clones, roughly 76% of which are singletons. The leading ten clones occupy around 5.7% of the sample.

The sequencing used PBMCs, collected around atezolizumab (anti-PD-L1) treatment. This clonotype was obtained from a man between 65 and 79 years old with urothelial cancer. Rearrangement joined TRBV6-5 to TRBJ1-5, with 10 bases in between that match TRBD1. The DNA sequence is given as TGTGCCAGCAGTTACTCAGGGACAGGGGATCAGCCCCAGCATTTT. This is translated as CASSYSGTGDQPQHF.